This T cell receptor (beta chain) appears in the sequencing data of a study of blood T cells in healthy people across ages. Study results and caveats: Older individuals had lower TCR beta diversity per million T cells (the decline was roughly linear). Unsorted PBMCs ruled out conclusive naive versus antigen-experienced comparison.

The V end lost 4 bases, the J end lost 9 bases, and 13 bases lay between the germline ends. This CDR3 has 13 residues. Germline V gene sequence: CDR1 SGHTA, CDR2 FQGNSA. A second roughly 6 to 11 cycle PCR used barcoded and J-beta primers. CDR3-containing paired-end reads numbering at least 2.5 million came from each sample. Each CDR3 protein is one row after TCRdb ran MiXCR on the 5' RACE reads. The data contain around 990,000 distinct CDR3 sequences, 35% to 40% of them singletons. A remark on this clonotype: What it binds is not known.

The authors isolated at least 7 million PBMCs per sample. The chain couples TRBV7-2 to TRBJ2-1; D is unclear. Source material: blood. This receptor was identified in a man aged 18 to 30 in good health. In nucleotides, the CDR3 is TGTGCCAGCAGCTCCCCTATATTTGGTGAGCAGTTCTTC. This encodes CASSSPIFGEQFF.